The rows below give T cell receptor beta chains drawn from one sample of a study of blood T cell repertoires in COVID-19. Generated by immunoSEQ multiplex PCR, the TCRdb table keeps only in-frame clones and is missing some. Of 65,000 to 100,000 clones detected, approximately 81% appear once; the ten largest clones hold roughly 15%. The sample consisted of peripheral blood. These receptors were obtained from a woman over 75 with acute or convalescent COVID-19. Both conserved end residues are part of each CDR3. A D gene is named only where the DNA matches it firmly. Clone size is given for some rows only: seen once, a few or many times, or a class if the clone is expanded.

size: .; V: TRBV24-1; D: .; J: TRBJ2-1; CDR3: CATSEPGLGGEQFF; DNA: TGTGCCACCAGTGAGCCCGGACTGGGCGGCGAGCAGTTCTTC
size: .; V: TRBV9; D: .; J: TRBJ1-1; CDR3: CASSDQRKGYTEAFF; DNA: TGTGCCAGCAGCGACCAGAGGAAGGGGTACACTGAAGCTTTCTTT
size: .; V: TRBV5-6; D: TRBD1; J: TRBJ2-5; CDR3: CASSPGQGVVVGYF; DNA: TGTGCCAGCAGCCCGGGACAGGGGGTGGTAGTCGGGTACTTC
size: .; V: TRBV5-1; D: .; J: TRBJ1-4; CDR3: CASSLAAGESSKLFF; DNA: TGCGCCAGCAGCTTGGCCGCAGGGGAATCGAGCAAACTGTTTTTT
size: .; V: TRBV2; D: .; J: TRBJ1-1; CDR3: CASSAQGYTEAFF; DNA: TGTGCCAGCAGCGCCCAGGGATACACTGAAGCTTTCTTT
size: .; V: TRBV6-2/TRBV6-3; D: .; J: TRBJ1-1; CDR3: CASSLYGTEAFF; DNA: TGTGCCAGCAGTTTGTACGGCACTGAAGCTTTCTTT
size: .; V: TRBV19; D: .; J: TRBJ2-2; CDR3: CASSTAGNMHAGELFF; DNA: TGTGCCAGCTCAACGGCGGGAAATATGCACGCCGGGGAGCTGTTTTTT
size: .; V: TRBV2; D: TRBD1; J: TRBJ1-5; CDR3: CASRGDRVGNQPQHF; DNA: TGTGCCAGCAGGGGAGACAGGGTCGGGAATCAGCCCCAGCATTTT
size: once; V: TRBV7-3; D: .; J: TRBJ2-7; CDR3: CASSLGPINAEQYF; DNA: TGTGCCAGCAGCTTAGGCCCGATTAATGCCGAGCAGTACTTC
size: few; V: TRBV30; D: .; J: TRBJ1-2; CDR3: CAWSTGYGYGYTF; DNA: TGTGCCTGGAGTACAGGGTATGGCTATGGCTACACCTTC
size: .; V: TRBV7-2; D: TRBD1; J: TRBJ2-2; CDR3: CASSAWTGSAVGELFF; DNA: TGTGCCAGCAGCGCCTGGACAGGCAGCGCGGTCGGGGAGCTGTTTTTT
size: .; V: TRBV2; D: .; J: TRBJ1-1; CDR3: CASRTPAGLGMNTEAFF; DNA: TGTGCCAGCAGAACCCCTGCGGGTCTAGGCATGAACACTGAAGCTTTCTTT
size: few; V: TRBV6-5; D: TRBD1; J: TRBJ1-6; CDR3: CASTGTGGSPLHF; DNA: TGTGCCAGCACCGGGACAGGAGGTTCACCCCTCCACTTT
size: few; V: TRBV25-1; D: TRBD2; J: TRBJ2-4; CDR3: CASSSGLAGSKNIQYF; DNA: TGTGCCAGCAGCTCCGGACTAGCGGGCTCCAAAAACATTCAGTACTTC
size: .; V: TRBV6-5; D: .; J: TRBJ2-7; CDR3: CASTRGFEDYEQYF; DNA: TGTGCCAGCACCCGAGGATTTGAGGACTACGAGCAGTACTTC
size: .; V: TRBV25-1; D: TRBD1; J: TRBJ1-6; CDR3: CASRDGTGPYSPLHF; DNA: TGTGCCAGCAGGGATGGGACAGGTCCATATTCACCCCTCCACTTT
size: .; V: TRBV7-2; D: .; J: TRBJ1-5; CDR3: CASSLQPGRQPQHF; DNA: TGTGCCAGCAGCTTACAGCCAGGCAGGCAGCCCCAGCATTTT
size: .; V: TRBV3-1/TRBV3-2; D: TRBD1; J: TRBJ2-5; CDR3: CASSPLWDSQETQYF; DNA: TGTGCCAGCAGCCCACTATGGGACAGCCAAGAGACCCAGTACTTC
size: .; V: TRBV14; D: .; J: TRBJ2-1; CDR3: CASSQDSLGGDEQFF; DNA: TGTGCCAGCAGCCAAGATTCTTTAGGCGGGGATGAGCAGTTCTTC
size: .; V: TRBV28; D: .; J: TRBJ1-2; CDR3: CASSLSSRANGYTF; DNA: TGTGCCAGCAGTTTATCGTCCAGGGCAAATGGCTACACCTTC
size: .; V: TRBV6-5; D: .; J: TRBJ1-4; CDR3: CASSLTGSTNEKLFF; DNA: TGTGCCAGCAGTCTAACAGGGTCGACTAATGAAAAACTGTTTTTT
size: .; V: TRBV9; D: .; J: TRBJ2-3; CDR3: CASNPGLITDTQYF; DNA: TGTGCCAGCAACCCGGGACTTATCACAGATACGCAGTATTTT
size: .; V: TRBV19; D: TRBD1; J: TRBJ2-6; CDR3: CAAWGTGSSGANVLTF; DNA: TGTGCCGCGTGGGGGACAGGAAGCTCTGGGGCCAACGTCCTGACTTTC
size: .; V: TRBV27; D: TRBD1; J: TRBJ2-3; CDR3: CASSSLTGTGNSAQYF; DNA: TGTGCCAGCAGTTCCTTAACCGGGACAGGGAATTCGGCGCAGTATTTT
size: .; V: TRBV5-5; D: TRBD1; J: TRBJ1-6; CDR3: CASSLVGVVGQYNSPLHF; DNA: TGTGCCAGCAGCTTGGTGGGCGTAGTGGGACAGTATAATTCACCCCTCCACTTT
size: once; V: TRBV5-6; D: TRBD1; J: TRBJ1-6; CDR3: CASSSGQGVASPLHF; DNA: TGTGCCAGCAGCTCGGGACAGGGCGTCGCCTCACCCCTCCACTTT
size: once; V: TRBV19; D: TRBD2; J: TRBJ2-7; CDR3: CASSTGGDSYEQYF; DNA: TGTGCCAGTAGTACCGGGGGGGACTCCTACGAGCAGTACTTC
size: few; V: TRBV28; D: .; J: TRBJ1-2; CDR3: CASSYRAGYTF; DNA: TGTGCCAGCAGTTACAGGGCAGGCTACACCTTC
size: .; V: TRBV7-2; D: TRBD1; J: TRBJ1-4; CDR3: CASSPRTGQVLRANEKLFF; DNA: TGTGCCAGCAGCCCACGAACGGGACAGGTCCTTAGGGCTAATGAAAAACTGTTTTTT
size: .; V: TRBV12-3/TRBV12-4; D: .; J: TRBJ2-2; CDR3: CASSLGQTGELFF; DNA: TGTGCCAGCAGTTTAGGGCAGACCGGGGAGCTGTTTTTT
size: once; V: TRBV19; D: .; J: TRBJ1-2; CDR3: CASSMRGPYGYTF; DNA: TGTGCCAGTAGTATGCGGGGCCCCTATGGCTACACCTTC
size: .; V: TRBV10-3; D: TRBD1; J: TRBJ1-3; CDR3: CAISESTLQGVGGNTIYF; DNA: TGTGCCATCAGTGAGTCGACTCTACAGGGGGTAGGTGGAAACACCATATATTTT
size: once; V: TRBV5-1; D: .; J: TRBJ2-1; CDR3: CASSLYAPAGANEQFF; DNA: TGCGCCAGCAGCTTGTATGCCCCGGCAGGGGCCAATGAGCAGTTCTTC
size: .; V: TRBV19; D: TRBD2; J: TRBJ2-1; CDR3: CASSPGLAGGGEQFF; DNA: TGTGCCAGTAGCCCGGGACTAGCGGGGGGAGGGGAGCAGTTCTTC
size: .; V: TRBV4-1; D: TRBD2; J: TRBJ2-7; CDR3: CASSQEGAGGFYEQYF; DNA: TGCGCCAGCAGCCAAGAGGGAGCGGGGGGTTTTTACGAGCAGTACTTC
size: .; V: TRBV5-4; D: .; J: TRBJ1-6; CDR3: CASSPDSSYNSPLHF; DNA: TGTGCCAGCAGTCCCGACAGCTCCTATAATTCACCCCTCCACTTT
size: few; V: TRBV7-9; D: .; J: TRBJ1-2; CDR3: CASSHNYGYTF; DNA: TGTGCCAGCAGCCATAACTATGGCTACACCTTC
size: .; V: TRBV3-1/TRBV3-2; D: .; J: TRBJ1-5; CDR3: CASSQASSNQPQHF; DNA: TGTGCCAGCAGCCAAGCCAGTAGCAATCAGCCCCAGCATTTT
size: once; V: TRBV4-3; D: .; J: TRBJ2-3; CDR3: CASSLGLLSDTQYF; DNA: TGCGCCAGCAGCCTAGGACTACTCTCCGATACGCAGTATTTT
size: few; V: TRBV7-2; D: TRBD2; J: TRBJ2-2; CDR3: CASSSGGRAVGELFF; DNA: TGTGCCAGCAGCTCCGGGGGGAGGGCGGTCGGGGAGCTGTTTTTT
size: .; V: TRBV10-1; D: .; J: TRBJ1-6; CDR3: CASSENAPNSPLHF; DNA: TGCGCCAGCAGTGAAAACGCGCCAAATTCACCCCTCCACTTT